A selection of T cell receptor beta chains follows, all from one sample in a study of blood T cell repertoires in COVID-19. Profiled with immunoSEQ multiplex PCR; TCRdb holds only in-frame clones, not every one. The sample yields fewer than 75,000 clones, approximately 87% seen once. The sequenced material came from peripheral blood. Every receptor here comes from a man aged 50 or older with active COVID-19. Both conserved end residues are part of each CDR3. The order of the fields is V gene, clone size, D gene, J gene, CDR3 protein, CDR3 DNA. The D gene is left open where the match is weak. Not every row has a clone size; where given, it reads once, few, many or a size class.

v_call: TRBV5-4; clone_size: NA; d_call: TRBD2; j_call: TRBJ2-7; cdr3_aa: CASSLVGTSSHEQYF; cdr3_nt: TGTGCCAGCAGCTTGGTGGGGACTAGTAGTCACGAGCAGTACTTC
v_call: TRBV6-5; clone_size: NA; d_call: TRBD1; j_call: TRBJ2-7; cdr3_aa: CASKGQGARYEQYF; cdr3_nt: TGTGCCAGCAAAGGACAGGGGGCGCGCTACGAGCAGTACTTC
v_call: TRBV5-1; clone_size: NA; d_call: NA; j_call: TRBJ2-7; cdr3_aa: CASSLELSGYEQYF; cdr3_nt: TGCGCCAGCAGCTTAGAGTTGTCAGGCTACGAGCAGTACTTC
v_call: TRBV27; clone_size: NA; d_call: NA; j_call: TRBJ2-4; cdr3_aa: CASSLTRQPNIQYF; cdr3_nt: TGTGCCAGCAGTCTGACTAGACAGCCAAACATTCAGTACTTC
v_call: TRBV24-1; clone_size: NA; d_call: TRBD1; j_call: TRBJ2-2; cdr3_aa: CATSPGTGGTGELFF; cdr3_nt: TGTGCCACCAGCCCCGGGACAGGGGGGACCGGGGAGCTGTTTTTT
v_call: TRBV2; clone_size: NA; d_call: NA; j_call: TRBJ1-1; cdr3_aa: CASSEGGVAYTEAFF; cdr3_nt: TGTGCCAGCAGTGAGGGGGGAGTCGCGTACACTGAAGCTTTCTTT
v_call: TRBV7-2; clone_size: once; d_call: NA; j_call: TRBJ1-2; cdr3_aa: CASSSGYGYTF; cdr3_nt: TGTGCCAGCAGCTCCGGGTATGGCTACACCTTC
v_call: TRBV3-1/TRBV3-2; clone_size: NA; d_call: TRBD2; j_call: TRBJ2-4; cdr3_aa: CASSRSSGGPRGIQYF; cdr3_nt: TGTGCCAGCAGCCGGTCTAGCGGGGGGCCGCGGGGCATTCAGTACTTC
v_call: TRBV5-4; clone_size: NA; d_call: TRBD1; j_call: TRBJ1-1; cdr3_aa: CASSPGTGVNTEAFF; cdr3_nt: TGTGCCAGCAGCCCCGGGACAGGGGTGAACACTGAAGCTTTCTTT
v_call: TRBV19; clone_size: few; d_call: NA; j_call: TRBJ1-5; cdr3_aa: CASIGGGNQPQHF; cdr3_nt: TGTGCCAGTATAGGCGGCGGTAATCAGCCCCAGCATTTT
v_call: TRBV15; clone_size: NA; d_call: NA; j_call: TRBJ2-1; cdr3_aa: CATSRATGERRNEQFF; cdr3_nt: TGTGCCACCAGCAGAGCAACCGGCGAGCGTCGCAATGAGCAGTTCTTC
v_call: TRBV7-2; clone_size: NA; d_call: NA; j_call: TRBJ2-7; cdr3_aa: CASSLRTGGDSYEQYF; cdr3_nt: TGTGCCAGCAGCTTGCGTACAGGGGGGGACTCCTACGAGCAGTACTTC
v_call: TRBV7-6; clone_size: NA; d_call: NA; j_call: TRBJ1-3; cdr3_aa: CASSLAFGQGNTIYF; cdr3_nt: TGTGCCAGCAGCCTCGCCTTCGGACAGGGAAACACCATATATTTT
v_call: TRBV7-7; clone_size: once; d_call: TRBD1; j_call: TRBJ1-2; cdr3_aa: CASSSYTPKGQNNYGYTF; cdr3_nt: TGTGCCAGCAGCTCCTATACCCCAAAGGGACAGAATAACTATGGCTACACCTTC
v_call: TRBV7-5; clone_size: NA; d_call: NA; j_call: TRBJ2-7; cdr3_aa: CVRSFSGNPGQGVYEQYF; cdr3_nt: TGTGTCAGAAGCTTTTCAGGCAACCCGGGACAGGGAGTCTACGAGCAGTACTTC
v_call: TRBV6-6; clone_size: once; d_call: NA; j_call: TRBJ2-2; cdr3_aa: CASSYSTRGGTGELFF; cdr3_nt: TGTGCCAGCAGTTACTCGACCAGGGGTGGTACCGGGGAGCTGTTTTTT